This TCR beta chain was observed in a study of T-cell reconstitution after alpha-beta-depleted transplantation in children. Unique molecular identifiers were used in preparing the TCRbeta library. Via MiXCR, TCRdb re-called the PCR reads, giving one row per CDR3 protein. The repertoire includes approximately 1,000,000 distinct CDR3 sequences, about 30% of them detected once, and 28% sits in the top ten. The V end lost 4 bases, the J end lost 0 bases, and 12 bases lay between the germline ends. The length of the CDR3 is 14 residues. Per the germline V gene, CDR1 is DFQATT and CDR2 is SNEGSKA (reference sequence).

The chain is built from TRBV20-1 and TRBJ1-1; D may be TRBD1 (5 bases). The input for sequencing was PBMCs, mostly from graft donor cells, taken 360 days after TCRalphabeta/CD19-depleted stem cell transplant. The receptor was isolated from a boy under three years old who had a stem cell transplant for SCID, so the T cells may come from the graft donor. As DNA, the CDR3 is TGCAGTGCTATCCCGACAGTTATGAACACTGAAGCTTTCTTT. Encoded protein: CSAIPTVMNTEAFF.